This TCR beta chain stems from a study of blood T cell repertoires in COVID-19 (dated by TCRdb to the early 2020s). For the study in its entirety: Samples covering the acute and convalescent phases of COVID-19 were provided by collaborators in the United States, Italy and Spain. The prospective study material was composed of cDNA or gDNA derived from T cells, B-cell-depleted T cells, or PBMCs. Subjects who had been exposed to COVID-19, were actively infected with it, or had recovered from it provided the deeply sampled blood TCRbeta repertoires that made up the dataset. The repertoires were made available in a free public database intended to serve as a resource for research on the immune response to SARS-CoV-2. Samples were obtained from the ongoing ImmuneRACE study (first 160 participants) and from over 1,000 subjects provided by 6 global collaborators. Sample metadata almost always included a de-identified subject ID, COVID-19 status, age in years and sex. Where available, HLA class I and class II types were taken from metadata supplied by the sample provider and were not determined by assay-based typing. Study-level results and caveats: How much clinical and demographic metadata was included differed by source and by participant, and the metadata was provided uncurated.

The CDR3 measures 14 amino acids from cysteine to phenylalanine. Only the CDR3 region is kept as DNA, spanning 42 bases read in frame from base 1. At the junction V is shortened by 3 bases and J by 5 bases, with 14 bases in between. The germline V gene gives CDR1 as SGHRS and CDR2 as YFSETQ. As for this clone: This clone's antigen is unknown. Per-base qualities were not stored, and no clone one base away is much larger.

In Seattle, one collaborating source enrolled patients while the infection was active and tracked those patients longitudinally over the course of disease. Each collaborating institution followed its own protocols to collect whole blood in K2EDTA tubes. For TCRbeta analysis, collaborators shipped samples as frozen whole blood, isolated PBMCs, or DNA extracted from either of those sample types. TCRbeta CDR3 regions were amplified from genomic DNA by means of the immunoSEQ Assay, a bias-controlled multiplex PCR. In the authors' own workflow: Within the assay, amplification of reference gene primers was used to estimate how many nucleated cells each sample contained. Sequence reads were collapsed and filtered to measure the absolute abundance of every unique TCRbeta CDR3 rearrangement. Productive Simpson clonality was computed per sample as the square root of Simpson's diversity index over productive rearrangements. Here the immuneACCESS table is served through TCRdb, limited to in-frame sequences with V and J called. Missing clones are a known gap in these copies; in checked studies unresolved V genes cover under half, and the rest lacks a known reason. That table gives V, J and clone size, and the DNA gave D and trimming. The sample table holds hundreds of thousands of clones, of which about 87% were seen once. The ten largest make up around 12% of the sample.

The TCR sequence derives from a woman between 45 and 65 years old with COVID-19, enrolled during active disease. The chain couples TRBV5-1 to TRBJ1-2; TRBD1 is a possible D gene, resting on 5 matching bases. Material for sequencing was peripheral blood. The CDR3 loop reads CASSSTDGAYGYTF. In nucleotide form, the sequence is TGCGCCAGCAGCTCGACAGATGGGGCTTATGGCTACACCTTC.